A selection of T cell receptor beta chains follows, all from one sample in a study of OX40 agonist ivuxolimab in advanced cancers. Produced via immunoSEQ multiplex PCR; TCRdb's table is partial and in-frame only. The sample holds 98,000 or so clones, roughly nine tenths seen once. Material: CD4+ or CD8+ T cells sorted from blood, obtained in a trial of the OX40 agonist ivuxolimab. The receptors stem from an adult with an advanced solid tumor such as melanoma, head and neck, liver or kidney cancer. The CDR3 runs from the conserved cysteine through the conserved F or W.

TRBJ2-5 | TRBV6-5 | CASSPEVAGETQYF
TRBJ1-2 | TRBV7-6 | CASSLNRDYGYTF
TRBJ1-4 | TRBV6-5 | CASTAKGEKLFF
TRBJ2-3 | TRBV28 | CASSLRLGGGRDTQYF
TRBJ2-3 | TRBV11-2 | CASSPQADTQYF
TRBJ2-3 | TRBV6-1 | CASSEDRREGLDTQYF
TRBJ1-2 | TRBV11-2 | CASSAIRGYTF
TRBJ2-1 | TRBV29-1 | CSASGSSYNEQFF
TRBJ2-7 | TRBV6-1 | CASRGWGSSYEQYF
TRBJ2-5 | TRBV27 | CASKGDRGEQYF
TRBJ2-5 | TRBV4-2 | CASSQETSGGNKETQYF
TRBJ1-1 | TRBV7-9 | CASSFPSTEAFF
TRBJ1-5 | TRBV2 | CASRRIGGNQPQHF
TRBJ1-4 | TRBV2 | CASTAVATNEKLFF
TRBJ2-3 | TRBV7-2 | CASSPGIPETDTQYF
TRBJ2-3 | TRBV6-1 | CASSEIGVRRTDTQYF
TRBJ1-1 | TRBV30 | CAWNRVLNTEAFF
TRBJ1-1 | TRBV19 | CASSIDRVTEAFF
TRBJ2-7 | TRBV6-6 | CASSYATGNEQYF
TRBJ1-2 | TRBV29-1 | CSVGTGTDYGYTF
TRBJ2-5 | TRBV11-2 | CASSLGRTSGIETQYF
TRBJ2-3 | TRBV30 | CAFHLAGGANTQYF
TRBJ2-5 | TRBV28 | CASNLGAGVSQETQYF
TRBJ2-1 | TRBV7-9 | CASSLTTSGAQFF
TRBJ2-5 | TRBV7-7 | CASSLGPRQGQETQYF
TRBJ2-7 | TRBV2 | CASSVMWSASYEQYF
TRBJ1-6 | TRBV7-9 | CASSSDREPVYNSPLHF
TRBJ2-2 | TRBV30 | CACRTGTQNTGELFF
TRBJ2-7 | TRBV5-6 | CASSFGMGGEQYF
TRBJ2-5 | TRBV6-5 | CASVGDSETQYF
TRBJ2-5 | TRBV7-2 | CASSTRTGKETQYF
TRBJ1-6 | TRBV30 | CACRGQVLNSPLHF
TRBJ1-5 | TRBV10-3 | CAISGGFDSNQPQHF
TRBJ2-7 | TRBV5-4 | CASSPQGARGYEQYF
TRBJ1-1 | TRBV19 | CASTATGVTEAFF
TRBJ1-2 | TRBV2 | CASIRTEYGYTF
TRBJ1-1 | TRBV30 | CAWSVLGREEAEAFF
TRBJ1-1 | TRBV28 | CASRPSVNTEAFF